Reported below is one T cell receptor beta chain. The data belong to a study of blood T cell repertoires in COVID-19. TCRdb's table, derived via immunoSEQ multiplex PCR, lists solely in-frame clones and lacks some. The sample lists about 150,000 clones, around 86% occurring once. Germline CDR1 MNHEY, CDR2 SMNVEV (reference sequence). With V trimmed by 5 bases and J by 2 bases, 5 bases remained unmatched. The CDR3 has 16 amino acids. This clonotype was obtained from a man between 65 and 85 years old with acute or convalescent COVID-19. V and J are TRBV27 and TRBJ2-3, with 12 nucleotides matching TRBD2. The sample consisted of peripheral blood. CDR3 sequence (DNA): TGTGCCAGCAGTCCTCTAGCGGGAGGGTCCACAGATACGCAGTATTTT. Protein product: CASSPLAGGSTDTQYF.